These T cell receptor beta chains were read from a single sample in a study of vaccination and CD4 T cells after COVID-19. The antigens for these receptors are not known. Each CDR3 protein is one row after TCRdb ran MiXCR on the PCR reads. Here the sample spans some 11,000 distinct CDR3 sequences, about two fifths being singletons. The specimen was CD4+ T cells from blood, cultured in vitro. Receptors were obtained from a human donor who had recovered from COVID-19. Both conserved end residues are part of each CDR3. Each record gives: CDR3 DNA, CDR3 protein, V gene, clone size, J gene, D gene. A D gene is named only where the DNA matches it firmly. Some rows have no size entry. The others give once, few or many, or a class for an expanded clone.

cdr3_nt: TGCGCCAGCAGCCGACTAGCGGGAGGGGAGAAGACCCAGTACTTC; cdr3_aa: CASSRLAGGEKTQYF; v_call: TRBV10-1; clone_size: -; j_call: TRBJ2-5; d_call: TRBD2
cdr3_nt: TGTGCCAGCAGCGTAGTAGGAGGGGGCACAGATACGCAGTATTTT; cdr3_aa: CASSVVGGGTDTQYF; v_call: TRBV9; clone_size: -; j_call: TRBJ2-3; d_call: -
cdr3_nt: TGTGCCAGCAGCCAACGTTGGGAGAGTCCCCAAGAGACCCAGTACTTC; cdr3_aa: CASSQRWESPQETQYF; v_call: TRBV3-1; clone_size: -; j_call: TRBJ2-5; d_call: -
cdr3_nt: TGTGCCAGCAACCTTCCGCGGGAGAACACTGAAGCTTTCTTT; cdr3_aa: CASNLPRENTEAFF; v_call: TRBV2; clone_size: -; j_call: TRBJ1-1; d_call: -
cdr3_nt: TGTGCCACCAGCCGCGGGGGGGGTGATACGCAGTATTTT; cdr3_aa: CATSRGGGDTQYF; v_call: TRBV15; clone_size: few; j_call: TRBJ2-3; d_call: TRBD2
cdr3_nt: TGTGCCAGCAGTTACGACGGGGCGGCAACTGGGGCCAACGTCCTGACTTTC; cdr3_aa: CASSYDGAATGANVLTF; v_call: TRBV6-5; clone_size: -; j_call: TRBJ2-6; d_call: -
cdr3_nt: TGTGCCACCAGCAGAGGAGGCAGGAGCTCTGGAAACACCATATATTTT; cdr3_aa: CATSRGGRSSGNTIYF; v_call: TRBV15; clone_size: -; j_call: TRBJ1-3; d_call: -
cdr3_nt: TGTGCCAGCAGTTCGATAGCGGGGGGGCCTAACAATGAGCAGTTCTTC; cdr3_aa: CASSSIAGGPNNEQFF; v_call: TRBV12-3/TRBV12-4; clone_size: -; j_call: TRBJ2-1; d_call: TRBD2
cdr3_nt: TGTGCCAGCAGCTTTATCAGGGGCGGACCGGGACAGGGTAATTCACCCCTCCACTTT; cdr3_aa: CASSFIRGGPGQGNSPLHF; v_call: TRBV7-8; clone_size: -; j_call: TRBJ1-6; d_call: TRBD1
cdr3_nt: TGTGCCAGCAGGCCCTCAGCGGGGGACCTATCGCCCCAGCATTTT; cdr3_aa: CASRPSAGDLSPQHF; v_call: TRBV28; clone_size: medium-sized; j_call: TRBJ1-5; d_call: -
cdr3_nt: TGTGCCACCAGTGAATCTAAGACAGGGCTGAACGAGCAGTACTTC; cdr3_aa: CATSESKTGLNEQYF; v_call: TRBV24-1; clone_size: once; j_call: TRBJ2-7; d_call: TRBD1